Each of the 8 T cell receptor beta chains below was sequenced from the same sample in a study of T-cell memory formation after mild COVID-19. TCRdb re-analysed the 5' RACE reads in MiXCR, keeping a single row per CDR3 protein. Among 250,000 to 350,000 distinct CDR3 sequences, around a sixth were seen once, and the ten largest hold 22%. The sequenced sample consisted of PBMCs or a T cell subset sorted from them (not recorded which). Receptor source: a young man who had mild COVID-19 (a few samples of this study predate the infection). Cell type and time point are not known.

J is TRBJ2-1 and V is TRBV15; possible D gene TRBD2, 5 bases. Trimming shortened V by 3 bases and J by 2 bases, and 11 bases separated the two germline ends. The CDR3 is made up of 15 amino acids. Germline-derived CDR1 and CDR2 are LNHNV and YYDKDF (reference sequence). The CDR3 DNA sequence: TGTGCCACCAGCAGGACCAGAGGGACCTACAATGAGCAGTTCTTC. Translation gives CATSRTRGTYNEQFF.

This clonotype was seen only a few times. V is TRBV27 and J is TRBJ1-4; TRBD1 aligns across 7 bases. Germline assignment: CDR1 MNHEY and CDR2 SMNVEV (reference sequence). J was trimmed by 8 bases and V by 6 bases; bases with no gene match: 12. The CDR3 covers 15 residues. The CDR3 reads CASSQQGQRGEKLFF. As DNA, the CDR3 is TGTGCCAGCAGCCAGCAGGGACAGAGGGGGGAAAAACTGTTTTTT.

This chain connects TRBV28 to TRBJ2-7, with 7 bases fitting TRBD1. V shed 3 bases and J 2 bases; nucleotides not matched to a gene: 7. The CDR3 is made up of 15 amino acids. CDR1 is MDHEN and CDR2 is SYDVKM in the germline V gene. As DNA, the CDR3 is TGTGCCAGCAGTTTCCTCCGGACAGGACCCTACGAGCAGTACTTC. Encoded protein: CASSFLRTGPYEQYF.

This clonotype was found a few times. CDR3 in DNA: TGCAGTGCTAAAGGGACAGGGGGCTTGACCCAGCATTTT. Residues: CSAKGTGGLTQHF. The chain employs TRBV20-1 and TRBJ1-5; 12 nucleotides match TRBD1. Germline V gene lookup returns CDR1 DFQATT and CDR2 SNEGSKA (reference sequence). The CDR3 loop spans 13 amino acids. V lost 4 bases and J lost 11; bases outside the gene matches: 6.

The chain employs TRBV11-3 and TRBJ2-2, with a tentative D call TRBD1 (6 bases). CDR1 and CDR2 (germline): SGHNT, YENEEA. The CDR3 extends over 14 amino acids. Trimming removed 3 bases at V and 6 bases at J, with 11 bases between. CDR3 in amino acids: CASSFTGSAGELFF. The CDR3 nucleotides are TGTGCCAGCAGCTTTACAGGGAGCGCCGGGGAGCTGTTTTTT.

In this sample, this clonotype turned up many times. This rearrangement joins TRBV2 to TRBJ2-7; 7 nucleotides line up with TRBD1. The CDR3 covers 14 residues. Germline CDR1 SNHLY, CDR2 FYNNEI. Trimming took 6 bases from V and 5 from J; bases not matched to a gene: 10. For the CDR3, the DNA is TGTGCCAGCAGCTTACAGGGGAGCTTCGACGAGCAGTACGTC. Translated: CASSLQGSFDEQYV.

V gene TRBV18 combines with J gene TRBJ2-1; 7 bases match TRBD2. J gave up 3 bases and V 3 bases, and 5 bases lay outside the gene matches. Per the germline V gene, CDR1 is KGHSH and CDR2 is LQKENI. This CDR3 has 15 amino acids. CDR3 sequence (DNA): TGTGCCAGCTCACCGACGGGGGGAGACTACAATGAGCAGTTCTTC. Protein sequence: CASSPTGGDYNEQFF.

V and J are TRBV5-1 and TRBJ2-5; TRBD2 matches at 10 bases. Germline CDR1 SGHRS, CDR2 YFSETQ. This CDR3 spans 15 amino acids. J gave up 5 bases and V 1 base, and 5 bases lay outside the gene matches. The CDR3 coding sequence is TGCGCCAGCAGCTTGTTCACTAGCGGGGCGGAGACCCAGTACTTC. This sequence encodes CASSLFTSGAETQYF.